This T cell receptor (beta chain) was captured in a study of shared clonotypes between healthy human individuals (dated by TCRdb to 2018 to 2021). Concerning the study at large: A few men and a couple of women, aged 18 to 49 years, made up the cohort. Per donor, three plates each were used for CD4 naive and CD4 memory, two for CD8 naive, and one for CD8 memory. The study deeply sequenced blood TCR repertoires of five healthy adults to estimate repertoire size and the extent of clonotype sharing between individuals. Different laboratories and diverse techniques were used to prepare libraries and sequence TCR repertoires, to increase sequencing depth and limit assay-specific biases. Each donor's leukapheresis produced roughly between roughly 0.94 and 9.5 billion PBMCs.

Worth noting for this clone: It lacks a known antigen. Base qualities were left out, and no much larger clone turns up one base away. The same CDR3 arises from other DNA sequences in this sample as well.

TCR CDR3 regions were amplified from genomic DNA by multiplex PCR using the deep immunoSEQ assay. Extracted genomic DNA from each cell subset was spread evenly across all wells of several immunoSEQ 96-well plates, with each plate serving as a replicate. For sorted subsets, each replicate PCR was loaded with about 200 ng genomic DNA, equivalent to 30,000 to 35,000 T cell genomes. Purified libraries were measured with a Qubit 3.0 fluorometer, size-checked on a Bioanalyzer 2100, and measured again with the KAPA Library Quantification kit. Every immunoSEQ 96-well plate was sequenced on a separate single-read 150-cycle Illumina NextSeq 550 flow cell. Under the source paper's analysis protocol: The immunoSEQ output contained only junctional sequences without quality scores, so filtering could not match that applied to full-length reads. To assign V/J genes and CDR3, sequences were annotated against IMGT germline references using PyIR, a Python wrapper for IgBLAST v1.9. Reads were filtered out if the reads had weak V/J assignments (E-value above 1e-6), no CDR3, stop codons, out-of-frame junctions, or ambiguous translated residues. A V3J clonotype was defined by an identical inferred V gene, J gene, and CDR3 amino acid sequence. To compute the percentage overlap between repertoires, the number of shared unique clonotypes was divided by the size of the smaller repertoire. Richness of each repertoire was evaluated using RTK rarefaction, the Chao1 estimator, and Recon v2.1 estimates of unobserved clonotypes. Generation probabilities were computed with OLGA for all TCRbeta clonotypes obtained by the gDNA method from a few donors. The table comes from immuneACCESS by way of TCRdb, which keeps in-frame sequences with V and J called. Part of the clones is missing from these tables; in studies checked, under half for an unresolved V gene and the rest for unknown reasons. That table supplies the V and J calls and clone size; D and trimming were determined from the DNA. Across this sample there are 2,500,000 or so clones, with about 90% seen only once. The biggest ten clones account for 0.37% of the sample.

General conclusions and limits of the study: Pairwise subsampling indicated that sequencing depth was expected to affect the degree of clonotype sharing among donors. Compared with non-shared clonotypes, the clonotypes found in all four sorted-subset donors had higher generation probabilities. The genetic and exposure-history diversity represented was limited by the small number of donors. Even with the large sequencing depth, rarefaction of the sorted-subset datasets indicated that sequencing was incomplete. Naive subsets generally had larger estimated clonotype richness than memory subsets did. When several donors were compared, the shared fraction of clonotypes was about 5% for naive CD4, about 4% for naive CD8, 2% to 2.5% for memory CD4, and less than 0.45% for memory CD8. Sampling was limited to blood, and TCR repertoires in tissue likely differ from TCR repertoires in blood.

CDR1 and CDR2 (MDHEN, SYDVKM) derive from the germline V gene. There are 15 amino acids in the CDR3, from cysteine to phenylalanine inclusive. The sequence is cut down to CDR3 DNA, 45 bases in frame from base 1. V loses 1 base at its end and J loses 4 bases; junction bases beyond the gene matches: 4. Donors were healthy HIV-negative adults with no recently reported acute infections or vaccinations. Only Caucasian adults living in Nashville, Tennessee, USA were represented among the donors. CD4+ T cells were enriched by magnetic negative selection, after which naive cells were positively selected on CD45RA and the negative fraction was taken as the memory subset. Blood was obtained by leukapheresis, after which PBMCs were separated by Ficoll-Histopaque density gradient centrifugation and cryopreserved in liquid nitrogen vapor phase. Analytical flow cytometry was used to check the purity and quantity of every magnetically sorted T cell population. From each sorted fraction, genomic DNA was isolated and quantified by UV absorbance on a Nanodrop 2000c.

This sequence uses TRBV28 and TRBJ2-5, with 9 middle bases fitting TRBD1. Sequencing was carried out using naive CD4+ T cells from PBMCs. The label giving this sample's cell subset or site can be read as: CD45RA+ positively selected. The sequence derives from a man aged 18 to 29 in good health. Some clones in this sample may be carry-over from other donors' samples. The base sequence is TGTGCCAGCAGTTTATTGGGACAGGGAGGAGAGACCCAGTACTTC. Its translation reads: CASSLLGQGGETQYF.